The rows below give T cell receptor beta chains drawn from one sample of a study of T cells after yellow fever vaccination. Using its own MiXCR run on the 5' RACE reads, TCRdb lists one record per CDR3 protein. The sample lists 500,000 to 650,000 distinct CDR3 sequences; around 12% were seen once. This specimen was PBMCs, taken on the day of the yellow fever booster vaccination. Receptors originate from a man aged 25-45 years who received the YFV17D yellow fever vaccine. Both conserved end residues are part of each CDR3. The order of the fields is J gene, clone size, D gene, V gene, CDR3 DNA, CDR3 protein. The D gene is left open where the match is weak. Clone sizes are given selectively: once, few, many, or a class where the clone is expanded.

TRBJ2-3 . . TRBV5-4 TGTGCCAGCAGCTTCGTGGATAAGGGGGGCACAGATACGCAGTATTTT CASSFVDKGGTDTQYF
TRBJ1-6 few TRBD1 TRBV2 TGTGCCAGCAGTCCGGGACAGATCAATTCACCCCTCCACTTT CASSPGQINSPLHF
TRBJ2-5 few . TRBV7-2 TGTGCCAGCAGCCAGGGGTTGGGGTTGGAGACCCAGTACTTC CASSQGLGLETQYF
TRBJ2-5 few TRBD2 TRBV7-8 TGTGCCAGCAGCTTAGAGGCGAGGCTAGCGGGAGGAGAGACCCAGTACTTC CASSLEARLAGGETQYF
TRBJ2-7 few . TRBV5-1 TGCGCCAGCAGCTTGGAAGGGGCTACCTACGAGCAGTACTTC CASSLEGATYEQYF
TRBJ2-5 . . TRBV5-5 TGTGCCAGCAGCAACGGGACACGGGAGACCCAGTACTTC CASSNGTRETQYF
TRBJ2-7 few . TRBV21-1 TGTGCCAGCAGCAAAATTGGGGTGGGGGGCTCCTACGAGCAGTACTTC CASSKIGVGGSYEQYF
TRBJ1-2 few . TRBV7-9 TGTGCCAGCAGAAACAACAGGGATAGCGAGGGCTACACCTTC CASRNNRDSEGYTF
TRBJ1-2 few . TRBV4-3 TGCGCCAGCAGTACGGGGATCCACTACGGCTACACCTTC CASSTGIHYGYTF
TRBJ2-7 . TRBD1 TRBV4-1 TGCGCCAGCAGCCAATCCACCGAGGGACAGGACGAATCGATCGCACCCTACGAGCAGTACTTC CASSQSTEGQDESIAPYEQYF
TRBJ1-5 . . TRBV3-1 TGTGCCAGCAGCCCTGGGTCCGCTGGGGACCAGCCCCAGCATTTT CASSPGSAGDQPQHF
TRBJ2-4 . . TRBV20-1 TGCAGTGTTAAGGTGGACGGCGGAAACATTCAGTACTTC CSVKVDGGNIQYF
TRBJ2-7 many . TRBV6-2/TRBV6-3 TGTGCCAGCAGTTCGACAGGAAGGAGCTCCTACGAGCAGTACTTC CASSSTGRSSYEQYF
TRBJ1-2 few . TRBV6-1 TGTGCCAGCAGTACCAAACAGTGGGAGTTCTATGGCTACACCTTC CASSTKQWEFYGYTF
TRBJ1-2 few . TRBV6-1 TGTGCCAGCAGTGAAGACAGTGCCTATGGCTACACCTTC CASSEDSAYGYTF
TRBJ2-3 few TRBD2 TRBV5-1 TGCGCCAGCAGCTCCCTTTTGGGGGGGACAGATACGCAGTATTTT CASSSLLGGTDTQYF
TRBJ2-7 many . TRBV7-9 TGTGCCAGCAGCCCAAGCCCGGGGGCAGGGCTAGGATACGAGCAGTACTTC CASSPSPGAGLGYEQYF
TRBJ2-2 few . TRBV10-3 TGTGCCATCGGTTACTCGAACACCGGGGAGCTGTTTTTT CAIGYSNTGELFF
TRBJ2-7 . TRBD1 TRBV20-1 TGCAGTGCTCCCCCCACAGGGGGAATTCAAGAGCAGTACTTC CSAPPTGGIQEQYF
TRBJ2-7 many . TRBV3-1 TGTGCCAGCAGCCAAGGTCGCCGGGTTGGAGAGCAGTACTTC CASSQGRRVGEQYF
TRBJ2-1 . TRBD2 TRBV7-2 TGTGCCAGCAGCTTAAACCTACTAGCGGTTCTCAATGAGCAGTTCTTC CASSLNLLAVLNEQFF
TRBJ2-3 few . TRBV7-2 TGTGCCAGCAGCTTAAATGATCGGCGGGATCGGTATTTT CASSLNDRRDRYF
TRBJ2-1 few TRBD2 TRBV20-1 TGCAGTGCTAGGCGGGCCCCTAGCGGAAGTTCTAATGAGCAGTTCTTC CSARRAPSGSSNEQFF
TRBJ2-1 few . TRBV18 TGTGCCAGCTCACCACGTACGGGTCGGAATGAGCAGTTCTTC CASSPRTGRNEQFF
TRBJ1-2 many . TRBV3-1 TGTGCCAGCAGCCCTCGGGAAGTGAGTGGCTACACCTTC CASSPREVSGYTF
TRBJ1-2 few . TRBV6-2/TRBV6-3 TGTGCCAGCAGGGACCAACTCTATGGCTACACCTTC CASRDQLYGYTF
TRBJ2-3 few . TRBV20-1 TGCACTCAGGGGAGCACAGATACGCAGTATTTT CTQGSTDTQYF
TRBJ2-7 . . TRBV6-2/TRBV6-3 TGTGCCAGCAGCCCTTTCCTCCTGGACGAGCAGTACTTC CASSPFLLDEQYF
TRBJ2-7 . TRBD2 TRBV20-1 TGCAGTGCTCCACTGACTAGCGGATCCTACGAGCAGTACTTC CSAPLTSGSYEQYF
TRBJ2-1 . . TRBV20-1 TGCAGTGCTAGAGGGGTCCCGCGGAATGAGCAGTTCTTC CSARGVPRNEQFF
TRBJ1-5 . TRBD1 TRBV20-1 TGCAGTGCTAGGGGGACAGGGGCAAAGCCCCAGCATTTT CSARGTGAKPQHF